These 19 T cell receptor beta chains came from one sample sequenced in a study of blood T cell repertoires in COVID-19. Repertoires were generated with immunoSEQ multiplex PCR, while TCRdb's copy carries only in-frame clones and drops some. The data contain some 300,000 clones, over 75% of them singletons. Sequenced material: PBMCs or T cells enriched from blood (not recorded which). The receptors originated from a woman in her 30s who had recovered from COVID-19.

This chain links TRBV28 with TRBJ1-4, with D tentatively TRBD1 (5 bases). V lost 4 bases and J lost 0, with 12 bases in between. CDR1 is MDHEN, CDR2 SYDVKM, per germline. CDR3 size: 16 residues. CDR3 sequence reads: CASSWGGVATNEKLFF. The CDR3 region has the DNA TGTGCCAGCAGTTGGGGCGGCGTTGCAACTAATGAAAAACTGTTTTTT.

This clone showed up just a few times. The chain joins TRBV5-6 to TRBJ2-7, with 14 positions matching TRBD2. This CDR3 comprises 17 residues. Germline V gene lookup returns CDR1 SGHDT and CDR2 YYEEEE. Trimming took 3 bases from V and 0 from J; bases not matched to a gene: 5. CDR3 sequence reads: CASSWGTSGSLSYEQYF. CDR3 bases: TGTGCCAGCAGCTGGGGGACTAGCGGGAGTCTCTCCTACGAGCAGTACTTC. Supplemented by reference TRBV5-6 and TRBJ2-7, the full variable domain reads DAGVTQSPTHLIKTRGQQVTLRCSPKSGHDTVSWYQQALGQGPQFIFQYYEEEERQRGNFPDRFSGHQFPNYSSELNVNALLLGDSALYLCASSWGTSGSLSYEQYFGPGTRLTVT.

The chain combines TRBV2 with TRBJ1-5, with 9 bases aligning to TRBD1. This CDR3 is built from 13 residues. Per germline, CDR1 SNHLY and CDR2 FYNNEI. Losses at the gene ends were 6 bases for V and 5 bases for J; bases not matched to a gene: 2. The CDR3 sequence: CASRGQGYQPQHF. CDR3 bases: TGTGCCAGCAGGGGACAGGGTTATCAGCCCCAGCATTTT.

V gene TRBV5-1 combines with J gene TRBJ1-4, with TRBD1 identical over 7 bases. The junction had 11 bases not matched to a gene; V was cut back by 4 bases and J by 5 bases. Germline-derived CDR1 and CDR2 are SGHRS and YFSETQ. CDR3 length equals 16 residues. CDR3 DNA: TGCGCCAGCAGCGGAACCGGGACAGCGCTAAATGAAAAACTGTTTTTT. It encodes CASSGTGTALNEKLFF.

This clone appeared once. V and J are TRBV7-3 and TRBJ1-1; tentative D call: TRBD1 (6 bases). V dropped 5 bases and J dropped 10 bases, with 17 bases sitting between them. The CDR3 contains 13 residues. Germline V CDR1 and CDR2: SGHTA, FQGTGA. The CDR3 coding sequence is TGTGCCAGCAGCCCGAACAGGGAATTGGGAGCTTTCTTT. Translation: CASSPNRELGAFF.

The genes are TRBV6-5 and TRBJ1-5; D might be TRBD1 (5 bases). The ends were cut back, 5 bases at V and 4 bases at J, with 9 bases in the middle. Germline CDR1 MNHEY, CDR2 SVGAGI. This CDR3 spans 13 amino acids. CDR3 loop: CASSRDLNQPQHF. CDR3 DNA: TGTGCCAGCAGTCGGGACTTAAATCAGCCCCAGCATTTT.

This clone was detected a few times. The chain couples TRBV28 to TRBJ2-7; 13 bases map to TRBD2. This CDR3 has 20 amino acids. Trimming removed 10 bases from V and 2 bases from J; junction bases left unmatched: 23. The V gene's germline CDR1 is MDHEN and CDR2 SYDVKM. The CDR3 region has the DNA TGTGCCACCATAAAGAGCCCGGGACAAAGGACTAGCGGGGGAGCCTACGAGCAGTACTTC. Protein sequence: CATIKSPGQRTSGGAYEQYF.

Regarding this clone: Other DNA sequences in the same sample also yield this CDR3. V usage is TRBV9 and J usage is TRBJ1-2; TRBD1 matches 7 bases. Per the germline V gene, CDR1 is SGDLS and CDR2 is YYNGEE. There are 12 residues in the CDR3. V shed 5 bases and J 5 bases; nucleotides not matched to a gene: 3. The DNA for the CDR3 is TGTGCCAGCAGTGACAGGGTTTATGGCTACACCTTC. Amino acid sequence: CASSDRVYGYTF.

The chain is built from TRBV2 and TRBJ1-2; TRBD1 agrees at 9 bases. J lost 4 bases, V lost 5 bases, and 17 bases had no gene match. Germline V gives CDR1 SNHLY, CDR2 FYNNEI. The CDR3 contains 18 residues. The chain's CDR3 is CASSQNPGQGIVGYGYTF. CDR3 DNA: TGTGCCAGCAGTCAGAACCCGGGACAGGGTATCGTTGGCTATGGCTACACCTTC.

The chain recombines TRBV7-6 with TRBJ2-5; 7 bases line up with TRBD2. The CDR3 loop spans 13 amino acids. Looked up from germline, CDR1 is SGHVS and CDR2 is FNYEAQ. Trimming at V came to 1 base and at J to 10 bases, leaving 6 bases not matched to a gene. CDR3 residues: CASSLEAGGGQYF. CDR3 nucleotides: TGTGCCAGCAGCTTAGAAGCTGGGGGGGGCCAGTACTTC.

This chain joins TRBV3-1 (or the pseudogene TRBV3-2) and TRBJ2-3; 7 bases agree with TRBD2. The V gene end was trimmed by 4 bases and the J gene end by 1 base; junction bases not matched to a gene: 2. Germline V gene data show CDR1 as LGHDT and CDR2 as YNNKEL (reference sequence). The CDR3 totals 14 residues. CDR3 loop: CASSPLAGTDTQYF. For the CDR3, the DNA is TGTGCCAGCAGCCCTCTAGCGGGCACAGATACGCAGTATTTT.

The chain links TRBV7-9 to TRBJ1-1; no firm D call. With 7 bases removed from V and 0 bases from J, the gap between germline ends came to 9 bases. Germline V gene lookup returns CDR1 SEHNR and CDR2 FQNEAQ (reference sequence). The CDR3 spans 13 residues. CDR3 in DNA: TGTGCCAGCAACCCACAGCTGAACACTGAAGCTTTCTTT. Translated, it gives CASNPQLNTEAFF.

This chain links TRBV11-2 with TRBJ2-5; the match to TRBD1 covers 9 bases. CDR3 length: 15 residues. Germline V gene lookup returns CDR1 SGHAT and CDR2 FQNNGV. V lost 5 bases and J lost 0; bases outside the gene matches: 4. The CDR3 is CASSLTGGNQETQYF. In DNA, the CDR3 is TGTGCCAGCAGCCTGACAGGGGGGAACCAAGAGACCCAGTACTTC. Using reference TRBV11-2 and TRBJ2-5 for the parts outside the CDR3, the full variable domain is EAGVAQSPRYKIIEKRQSVAFWCNPISGHATLYWYQQILGQGPKLLIQFQNNGVVDDSQLPKDRFSAERLKGVDSTLKIQPAKLEDSAVYLCASSLTGGNQETQYFGPGTRLLVL.

The chain employs TRBV7-9 and TRBJ2-7; TRBD1 agrees at 9 bases. CDR1 and CDR2 (germline): SEHNR, FQNEAQ (reference sequence). V was pared by 5 bases and J by 0 bases, with 5 bases of the junction left unmatched. The CDR3 contains 15 residues. The CDR3 DNA is TGTGCCAGCAGCCTAGGACAGGGGAGCTCCTACGAGCAGTACTTC. It is translated as CASSLGQGSSYEQYF.

The chain carries TRBV11-2 and TRBJ2-1; perhaps TRBD1 as D (6 bases). V dropped 5 bases and J dropped 5 bases, with 19 bases sitting between them. The length of the CDR3 is 16 residues. Per germline, CDR1 SGHAT and CDR2 FQNNGV. CDR3 coding DNA: TGTGCCAGCAGCCGCGGGCAGGGGTTTGGGGACAATGAGCAGTTCTTC. Translating gives CASSRGQGFGDNEQFF.

This clone has just one count. The V and J genes are TRBV9 and TRBJ1-4; unclear D gene. In germline, CDR1 is SGDLS, CDR2 YYNGEE. The length of the CDR3 is 15 residues. Trimming left V 4 bases short and J 4 bases short, with 14 bases between. The CDR3 bases are TGTGCCAGCAGCCCTTTCCACAGTCGTAATGAAAAACTGTTTTTT. Translated, it gives CASSPFHSRNEKLFF. Variable domain in full (rest from reference TRBV9 and TRBJ1-4): DSGVTQTPKHLITATGQRVTLRCSPRSGDLSVYWYQQSLDQGLQFLIQYYNGEERAKGNILERFSAQQFPDLHSELNLSSLELGDSALYFCASSPFHSRNEKLFFGSGTQLSVL.

V is TRBV13 and J is TRBJ2-3; D is perhaps TRBD2 (6 bases). Germline CDR1 and CDR2: PRHDT and FYEKMQ (reference sequence). The CDR3 runs to 14 residues. Between the trimmed V and J ends, which lost 5 bases and 1 base, there was a span of 10 bases. CDR3: CASSQGLRTDTQYF. Here the CDR3 DNA reads TGTGCCAGCAGCCAAGGACTACGCACAGATACGCAGTATTTT.

The chain carries TRBV7-2 and TRBJ2-3, with 13 bases identical to TRBD2. CDR1 SGHTA and CDR2 FQGNSA come from the germline V gene. This CDR3 is 16 amino acids long. Trimming at V came to 3 bases and at J to 2 bases, leaving 2 bases not matched to a gene. The CDR3 coding sequence is TGTGCCAGCAGCTTCGGACTAGCGGGAGTCACAGATACGCAGTATTTT. Translated, it gives CASSFGLAGVTDTQYF.

The V gene is TRBV6-5, the J gene TRBJ1-1, with 7 bases lining up with TRBD1. Germline trimming cut 6 bases from V and 7 bases from J; bases unmatched to any gene: 8. The CDR3 has 13 residues. Per the germline V gene, CDR1 is MNHEY and CDR2 is SVGAGI. CDR3 residues: CASRFGQDLEAFF. In DNA form, the CDR3 reads TGTGCCAGCAGATTCGGACAGGATCTTGAAGCTTTCTTT.